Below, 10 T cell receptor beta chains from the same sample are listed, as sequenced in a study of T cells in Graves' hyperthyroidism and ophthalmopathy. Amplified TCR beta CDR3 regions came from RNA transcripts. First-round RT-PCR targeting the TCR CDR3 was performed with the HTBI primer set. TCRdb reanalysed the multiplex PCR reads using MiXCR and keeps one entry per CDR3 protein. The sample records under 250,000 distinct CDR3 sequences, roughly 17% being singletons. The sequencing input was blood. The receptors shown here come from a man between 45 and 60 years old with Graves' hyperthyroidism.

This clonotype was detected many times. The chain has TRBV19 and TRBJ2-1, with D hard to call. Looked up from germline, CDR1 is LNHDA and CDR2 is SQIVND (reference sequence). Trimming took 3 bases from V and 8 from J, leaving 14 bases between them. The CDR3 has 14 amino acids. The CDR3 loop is CASSIWVRRDEQFF. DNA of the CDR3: TGTGCCAGTAGTATTTGGGTGAGGCGTGATGAGCAGTTCTTC.

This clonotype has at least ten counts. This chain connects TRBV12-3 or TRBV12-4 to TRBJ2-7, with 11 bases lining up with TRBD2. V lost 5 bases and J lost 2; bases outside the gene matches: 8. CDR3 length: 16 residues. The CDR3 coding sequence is TGTGCCAGCAGTATGCGCGTAGCGGGAGGGCCCTACGAGCAGTACTTC. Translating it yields CASSMRVAGGPYEQYF.

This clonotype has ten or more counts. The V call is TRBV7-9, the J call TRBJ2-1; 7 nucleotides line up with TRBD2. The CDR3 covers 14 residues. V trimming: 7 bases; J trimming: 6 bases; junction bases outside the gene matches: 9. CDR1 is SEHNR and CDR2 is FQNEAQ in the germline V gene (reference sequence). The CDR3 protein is CASTDQGGPNEQFF. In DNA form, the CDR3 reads TGTGCCAGCACGGACCAGGGAGGGCCCAATGAGCAGTTCTTC.

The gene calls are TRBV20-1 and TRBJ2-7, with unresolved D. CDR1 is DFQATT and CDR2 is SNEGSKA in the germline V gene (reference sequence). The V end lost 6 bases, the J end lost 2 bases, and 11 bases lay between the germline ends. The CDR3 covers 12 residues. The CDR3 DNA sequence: TGCAGTGCCATAGACTCCACCTACGAGCAGTACTTC. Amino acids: CSAIDSTYEQYF.

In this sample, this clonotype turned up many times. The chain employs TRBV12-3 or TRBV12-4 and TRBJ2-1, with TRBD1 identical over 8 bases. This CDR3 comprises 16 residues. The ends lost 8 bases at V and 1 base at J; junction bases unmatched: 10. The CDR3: CASYKLGQVSYNEQFF. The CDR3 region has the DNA TGTGCCAGCTATAAGCTGGGACAGGTTTCCTACAATGAGCAGTTCTTC.

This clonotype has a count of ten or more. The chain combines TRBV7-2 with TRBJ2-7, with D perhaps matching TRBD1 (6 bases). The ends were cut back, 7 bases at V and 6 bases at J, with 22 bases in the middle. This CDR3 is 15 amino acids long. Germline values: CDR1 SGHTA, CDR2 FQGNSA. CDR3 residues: CASTIGLALGGEQYF. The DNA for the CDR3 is TGTGCCAGCACCATCGGGCTAGCCCTAGGGGGCGAGCAGTACTTC.

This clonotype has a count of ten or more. CDR3 sequence reads: CASSESGLLAGEYEQYF. DNA for the CDR3: TGCGCCAGCAGTGAGTCCGGGCTACTAGCGGGAGAATACGAGCAGTACTTC. The gene calls are TRBV10-2 and TRBJ2-7; 11 nucleotides align to TRBD2. This CDR3 region has 17 residues. Germline V gene sequence: CDR1 WSHSY, CDR2 SAAADI. V was clipped by 0 bases and J by 4 bases; unmatched bases: 8.

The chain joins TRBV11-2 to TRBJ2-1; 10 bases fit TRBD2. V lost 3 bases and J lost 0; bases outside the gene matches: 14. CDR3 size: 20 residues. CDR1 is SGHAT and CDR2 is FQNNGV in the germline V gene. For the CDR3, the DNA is TGTGCCAGCAGCTTGCGGGGGTCGCTAGCGGGAGAAAGCTCCTACAATGAGCAGTTCTTC. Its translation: CASSLRGSLAGESSYNEQFF. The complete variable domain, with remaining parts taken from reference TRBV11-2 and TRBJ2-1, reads EAGVAQSPRYKIIEKRQSVAFWCNPISGHATLYWYQQILGQGPKLLIQFQNNGVVDDSQLPKDRFSAERLKGVDSTLKIQPAKLEDSAVYLCASSLRGSLAGESSYNEQFFGPGTRLTVL.

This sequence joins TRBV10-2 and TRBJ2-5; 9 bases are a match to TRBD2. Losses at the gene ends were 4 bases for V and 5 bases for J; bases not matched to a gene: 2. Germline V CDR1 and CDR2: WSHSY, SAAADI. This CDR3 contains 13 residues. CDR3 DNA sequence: TGCGCCAGCAGTGGGACTAGCGCGGAGACCCAGTACTTC. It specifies CASSGTSAETQYF.

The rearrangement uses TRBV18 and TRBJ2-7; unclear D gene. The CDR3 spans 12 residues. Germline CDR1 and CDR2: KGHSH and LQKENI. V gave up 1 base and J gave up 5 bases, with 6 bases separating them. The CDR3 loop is CASSPQGNEQYF. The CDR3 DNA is TGTGCCAGCTCACCACAGGGTAACGAGCAGTACTTC.